The 23 T cell receptor beta chains listed next were all sequenced from one sample in a study of CXCR3-negative and CXCR3-positive naive CD8 T cells. The study made its TRB cDNA libraries by 5' RACE, adding UMI labels. TCRdb re-called the 5' RACE reads; every CDR3 protein appears as one record, without DNA. The sample has over 100,000 distinct CDR3 sequences. The source material was naive CXCR3- CD8+ T cells from blood. The subset is: CD45RO-CCR7+CD27+CD95- naive CD8+ T cells lacking CXCR3 (TNR3-). The receptors come from a human donor in good health. Some clones in this sample may be carry-over from other donors' samples.

This sequence joins TRBV4-1 and TRBJ2-7; with no DNA, the TCRdb D assignment of TRBD1 cannot be verified. This CDR3 contains 15 residues. The V gene's germline CDR1 is MGHRA and CDR2 YSYEKL. The CDR3 here is CASSQGFPPAYEQYF.

The chain carries TRBV28 and TRBJ2-7; TCRdb indicates TRBD2, and absent DNA this call remains unverified. CDR3 length: 18 residues. CDR1 and CDR2 from the germline V gene are MDHEN and SYDVKM. CDR3 region: CASTHRVAVAGTHYEQYF.

The chain carries TRBV29-1 and TRBJ2-5; the TCRdb call, TRBD1, lacks DNA for checking. The CDR3 has 16 amino acids. The V gene's germline CDR1 is SQVTM and CDR2 ANQGSEA. The CDR3 is CSVEDSEGGGRETQYF.

The chain has TRBV4-3 and TRBJ1-5. Germline V CDR1 and CDR2: LGHNA, YSLEER. This CDR3 has 14 residues. CDR3: CASSSQAGHQPQHF.

The CDR3 sequence: CATSATGGGEQFF. J is TRBJ2-1 and V is TRBV24-1; TCRdb's D call of TRBD1 is untestable without DNA. CDR1 and CDR2 from the germline V gene are KGHDR and SFDVKD. The CDR3 runs to 13 residues.

The chain has TRBV28 and TRBJ2-3. Germline V CDR1 and CDR2: MDHEN, SYDVKM. The CDR3 contains 14 residues. This CDR3 is CASSFLGSTDTQYF.

The V call is TRBV3-1, the J call TRBJ2-7; the TCRdb call, TRBD1, lacks DNA for checking. The CDR3 runs to 14 residues. Germline lookup yields CDR1 LGHDT and CDR2 YNNKEL (reference sequence). The CDR3 spells CASTSTGEGYEQYF.

The rearrangement joins TRBV7-9 to TRBJ2-1. The germline V gene has CDR1 SEHNR and CDR2 FQNEAQ (reference sequence). The CDR3 has 12 amino acids. CDR3 amino acids: CASSLRYNEQFF.

The CDR3 reads CASRKTGGLYEQYF. The chain joins TRBV7-9 to TRBJ2-7; TCRdb calls TRBD1, which cannot be checked without DNA. The CDR3 runs 14 residues. Germline-derived CDR1 and CDR2 are SEHNR and FQNEAQ (reference sequence). Complete variable domain (other parts from reference TRBV7-9 and TRBJ2-7): DTGVSQNPRHKITKRGQNVTFRCDPISEHNRLYWYRQTLGQGPEFLTYFQNEAQLEKSRLLSDRFSAERPKGSFSTLEIQRTEQGDSAMYLCASRKTGGLYEQYFGPGTRLTVT.

The chain joins TRBV4-1 to TRBJ2-6; TCRdb's D call, TRBD1, is unchecked because there is no DNA. This CDR3 comprises 17 residues. Germline CDR1 MGHRA, CDR2 YSYEKL. The CDR3 region is CASSQEKGGAGANVLTF.

This chain uses TRBV4-2 with TRBJ2-7; TCRdb names TRBD2, which stays unverified in the absence of DNA. This CDR3 is built from 15 residues. Germline assignment: CDR1 LGHNA and CDR2 YNFKEQ. The CDR3 spells CASSQGGPTVYEQYF.

The chain uses TRBV7-2 and TRBJ2-7; without DNA, the TCRdb call of TRBD2 cannot be checked. CDR1 SGHTA and CDR2 FQGNSA come from the germline V gene. The CDR3 contains 15 residues. The CDR3 sequence is CASSYSWTSGYEQYF.

The chain combines TRBV2 with TRBJ2-1; lacking DNA, the TRBD2 call made by TCRdb goes unchecked. Germline V gene data show CDR1 as SNHLY and CDR2 as FYNNEI. This CDR3 has 17 residues. The CDR3 protein is CASSEHGLAGGPNEQFF.

V and J are TRBV4-2 and TRBJ1-2; no DNA is available, so the TRBD1 call from TCRdb remains unchecked. The CDR3 covers 15 residues. Germline V gene sequence: CDR1 LGHNA, CDR2 YNFKEQ. The CDR3 is CASSQVTGARDGYTF.

The rearrangement joins TRBV3-1 to TRBJ2-1; as DNA is missing, the TRBD2 call by TCRdb cannot be tested. This CDR3 comprises 14 residues. Per the germline V gene, CDR1 is LGHDT and CDR2 is YNNKEL (reference sequence). The CDR3 sequence is CASSPEAGGNEQFF.

This chain uses TRBV15 with TRBJ2-3; the D call from TCRdb, TRBD2, cannot be confirmed without DNA. From germline, CDR1 is LNHNV and CDR2 YYDKDF (reference sequence). The CDR3 is 17 residues long. The CDR3: CATSSGLASSSTDTQYF.

This sequence joins TRBV28 and TRBJ1-1. Germline assignment: CDR1 MDHEN and CDR2 SYDVKM. This CDR3 has 11 residues. CDR3 residues: CASSFNTEAFF. The complete variable domain, with remaining parts taken from reference TRBV28 and TRBJ1-1, reads DVKVTQSSRYLVKRTGEKVFLECVQDMDHENMFWYRQDPGLGLRLIYFSYDVKMKEKGDIPEGYSVSREKKERFSLILESASTNQTSMYLCASSFNTEAFFGQGTRLTVV.

The chain has TRBV28 and TRBJ2-7; TCRdb gives TRBD2 as the D gene, but with no DNA this cannot be confirmed. The V gene's germline CDR1 is MDHEN and CDR2 SYDVKM. The CDR3 totals 16 residues. CDR3 in amino acids: CASSSLAPDGDYEQYF. Using reference TRBV28 and TRBJ2-7 for the parts outside the CDR3, the full variable domain is DVKVTQSSRYLVKRTGEKVFLECVQDMDHENMFWYRQDPGLGLRLIYFSYDVKMKEKGDIPEGYSVSREKKERFSLILESASTNQTSMYLCASSSLAPDGDYEQYFGPGTRLTVT.

The chain is built from TRBV7-9 and TRBJ1-1; without DNA, the TCRdb call of TRBD1 cannot be checked. The germline V gene encodes CDR1 SEHNR and CDR2 FQNEAQ (reference sequence). This CDR3 comprises 15 residues. The CDR3 protein is CASSLEQGMNTEAFF.

The chain combines TRBV3-1 with TRBJ2-5; TCRdb lists TRBD1, though no DNA is available to test this call. The germline CDR1 and CDR2 sequences are LGHDT and YNNKEL (reference sequence). CDR3 length equals 13 residues. The CDR3 spells CASSPDREETQYF.

V gene TRBV27 combines with J gene TRBJ2-7; there is no DNA to check the TCRdb D call of TRBD1. CDR3 length: 14 residues. Germline loops: CDR1 MNHEY, CDR2 SMNVEV (reference sequence). The CDR3 protein is CASRPGTGGHEQYF.

V and J are TRBV6-5 and TRBJ2-1; TCRdb picks TRBD1, but there is no DNA to check that call. Germline V gives CDR1 MNHEY, CDR2 SVGAGI. The CDR3 runs to 15 residues. The CDR3 loop is CASRYEGGRGNEQFF.

The chain joins TRBV3-1 to TRBJ1-5; TCRdb's D call, TRBD1, is unchecked because there is no DNA. Germline V CDR1 and CDR2: LGHDT, YNNKEL (reference sequence). There are 15 residues in the CDR3. The CDR3 sequence is CASSPPGQGNQPQHF.